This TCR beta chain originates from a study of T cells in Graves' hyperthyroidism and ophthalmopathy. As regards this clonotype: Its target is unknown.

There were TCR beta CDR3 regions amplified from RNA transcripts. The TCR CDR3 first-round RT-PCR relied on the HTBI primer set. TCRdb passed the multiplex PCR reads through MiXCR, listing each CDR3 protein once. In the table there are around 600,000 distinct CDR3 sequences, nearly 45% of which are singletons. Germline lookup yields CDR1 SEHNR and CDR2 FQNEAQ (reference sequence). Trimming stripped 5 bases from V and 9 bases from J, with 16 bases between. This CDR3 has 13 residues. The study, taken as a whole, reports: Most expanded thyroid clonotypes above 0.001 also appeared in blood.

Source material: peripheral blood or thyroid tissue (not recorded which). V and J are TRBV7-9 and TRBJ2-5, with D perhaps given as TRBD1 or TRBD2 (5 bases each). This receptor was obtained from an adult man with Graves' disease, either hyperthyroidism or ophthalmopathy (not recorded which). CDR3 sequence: CASSQQRTRAQYF. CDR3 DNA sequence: TGTGCCAGCAGCCAGCAGCGGACACGGGCCCAGTACTTC.